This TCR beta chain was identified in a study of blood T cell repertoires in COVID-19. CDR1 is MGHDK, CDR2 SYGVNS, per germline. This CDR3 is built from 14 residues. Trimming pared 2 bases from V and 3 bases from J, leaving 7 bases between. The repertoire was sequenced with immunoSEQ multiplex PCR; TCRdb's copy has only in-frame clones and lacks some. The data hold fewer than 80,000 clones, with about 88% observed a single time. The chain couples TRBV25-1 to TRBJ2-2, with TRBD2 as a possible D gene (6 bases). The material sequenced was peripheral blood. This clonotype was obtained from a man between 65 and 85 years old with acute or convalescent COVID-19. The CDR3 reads CASSEPGDTGELFF. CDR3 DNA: TGTGCCAGCAGTGAACCGGGAGACACCGGGGAGCTGTTTTTT.